The 15 T cell receptor beta chains reported below all come from one sample, sequenced in a study of blood T cell repertoires in COVID-19. TCRdb keeps only in-frame clones here, not all; method: immunoSEQ multiplex PCR. Counted here are 50,000 to 60,000 clones, almost 85% occurring once; the ten biggest clones make up approximately 12%. Sequenced input: peripheral blood. The receptors derive from a human donor in a cohort sampled during active COVID-19.

CDR3 coding DNA: TGTGCCAGCAGCGTAGAGAGAGCGGGAGGGCCGGTTGAGCAGTTCTTC. Translated, it gives CASSVERAGGPVEQFF. This chain links TRBV9 with TRBJ2-1; TRBD2 agrees at 10 bases. CDR1 is SGDLS and CDR2 is YYNGEE in the germline V gene. V shed 0 bases and J 9 bases; nucleotides not matched to a gene: 9. The CDR3 is 16 amino acids.

This rearrangement joins TRBV7-9 to TRBJ2-1, with 7 nucleotides matching TRBD1. The junction had 1 base not matched to a gene; V was cut back by 4 bases and J by 4 bases. The CDR3 length is 13 residues. From germline, CDR1 is SEHNR and CDR2 FQNEAQ (reference sequence). The CDR3 coding sequence is TGTGCCAGCAGCTGGACAGGTTACAATGAGCAGTTCTTC. It is translated as CASSWTGYNEQFF.

The chain is built from TRBV27 and TRBJ2-1, with a weak D call TRBD1 (7 bases). CDR3 length: 16 residues. V was cut by 4 bases and J by 7 bases, with 20 bases left in between. The germline V gene has CDR1 MNHEY and CDR2 SMNVEV (reference sequence). CDR3 nucleotide sequence: TGTGCCAGCAGTTCCTACAGGGGAGGAGGAGTGAATGAGCAGTTCTTC. It yields the protein CASSSYRGGGVNEQFF.

The chain carries TRBV7-3 and TRBJ2-5; 9 bases align to TRBD1. The CDR3 totals 14 residues. Germline lookup yields CDR1 SGHTA and CDR2 FQGTGA. The junction had 3 bases not matched to a gene; V was cut back by 2 bases and J by 5 bases. The CDR3 DNA reads TGTGCCAGCAGCTTAGGGACAGGGCTGGAGACCCAGTACTTC. It encodes CASSLGTGLETQYF.

A note on this clone: The junction departs from germline at one end; a sequencing error may be responsible. The chain combines TRBV6-2 or TRBV6-3 with TRBJ2-7, with D maybe TRBD2 (5 bases). Germline values: CDR1 MNHEY, CDR2 SVGEGT. This CDR3 comprises 12 residues. CDR3 residues: CASSYMGALVDF. CDR3 nucleotides: TGTGCCAGCAGTTACATGGGAGCCCTCGTCGACTTC.

The V call is TRBV9, the J call TRBJ2-5; TRBD2 aligns across 7 bases. CDR1 SGDLS and CDR2 YYNGEE come from the germline V gene. CDR3 size: 15 residues. V shed 3 bases and J 1 base; nucleotides not matched to a gene: 6. The CDR3: CASSALGGFQETQYF. CDR3 coding DNA: TGTGCCAGCAGCGCCCTGGGGGGGTTCCAAGAGACCCAGTACTTC.

The rearrangement uses TRBV5-1 and TRBJ2-2, with 10 bases fitting TRBD2. Germline CDR1 and CDR2: SGHRS and YFSETQ. V lost 0 bases, J lost 3 bases, and 5 bases stayed unmatched. The CDR3 totals 17 residues. Here the CDR3 DNA reads TGCGCCAGCAGCTTGGTCGCAGCGGGAGGGGACACCGGGGAGCTGTTTTTT. Protein product: CASSLVAAGGDTGELFF.

The rearrangement links TRBV7-2 to TRBJ2-7, with D tentatively TRBD2 (6 bases). The CDR3 has 14 residues. Germline V gene lookup returns CDR1 SGHTA and CDR2 FQGNSA. This CDR3 reads CPTRRERSSYEQYF. CDR3 DNA sequence: TGTCCTACCAGGAGGGAGCGAAGCTCCTACGAGCAGTACTTC.

This clone has a handful of counts. Here the CDR3 reads CASSPRLAGANIQYF. Written as DNA, the CDR3 is TGTGCCAGCAGCCCCAGACTAGCGGGAGCAAACATTCAGTACTTC. The V gene is TRBV3-1 (or the pseudogene TRBV3-2), the J gene TRBJ2-4; TRBD2 matches 12 bases. CDR3 size: 15 residues. Trimming at V came to 4 bases and at J to 6 bases, leaving 4 bases not matched to a gene. In germline, CDR1 is LGHDT, CDR2 YNNKEL (reference sequence).

V and J are TRBV28 and TRBJ1-4; possibly TRBD1 for D (5 bases). CDR3 length equals 14 residues. V was shortened by 2 bases and J by 8 bases, with 12 bases between the two germline ends. The V gene's germline CDR1 is MDHEN and CDR2 SYDVKM. The CDR3 sequence is CASSLTQGWEKLFF. In DNA, the CDR3 is TGTGCCAGCAGTTTAACCCAGGGATGGGAAAAACTGTTTTTT.

This chain joins TRBV7-2 and TRBJ2-2; 7 bases agree with TRBD1. The CDR3 extends over 15 amino acids. Per germline, CDR1 SGHTA and CDR2 FQGNSA. V was clipped by 1 base and J by 4 bases; unmatched bases: 3. CDR3 sequence (DNA): TGTGCCAGCAGCTTAGATAGGGGGCCCACCGGGGAGCTGTTTTTT. Encoded protein: CASSLDRGPTGELFF.

The J gene is TRBJ1-1, the V gene TRBV14; TRBD1 matches at 9 bases. The CDR3 runs to 13 residues. V shed 5 bases, J shed 10 bases, and the junction held 8 bases outside the gene matches. Germline V CDR1 and CDR2: SGHDN, FVKESK. The CDR3 region is CASSNLNRGRAFF. The DNA for the CDR3 is TGTGCCAGCAGCAACCTTAACAGGGGGCGAGCTTTCTTT.

The chain carries TRBV7-3 and TRBJ1-1; D possibly corresponds to TRBD1 (5 bases). Per the germline V gene, CDR1 is SGHTA and CDR2 is FQGTGA. The CDR3 has 14 residues. Trimming shortened V by 5 bases and J by 1 base, and 11 bases separated the two germline ends. CDR3 sequence: CASSPRQTNTEAFF. The CDR3, as DNA: TGTGCCAGCAGCCCCCGACAGACGAACACTGAAGCTTTCTTT.

The CDR3 coding sequence is TGCGCCAGCAGCTTGGCGTGGGTGACAGGGGGCTTCCTTGACCCAGATACGCAGTATTTT. It encodes CASSLAWVTGGFLDPDTQYF. This rearrangement joins TRBV5-1 to TRBJ2-3; 10 nucleotides line up with TRBD1. The V gene end was trimmed by 0 bases and the J gene end by 4 bases; junction bases not matched to a gene: 17. The CDR3 extends over 20 amino acids. The germline V gene has CDR1 SGHRS and CDR2 YFSETQ.

This sequence joins TRBV4-1 and TRBJ2-1, with 16 bases that match TRBD2. The CDR3 is 19 residues long. Germline CDR1 and CDR2: MGHRA and YSYEKL. V lost 0 bases and J lost 6; bases outside the gene matches: 8. The CDR3 DNA follows: TGCGCCAGCAGCCAAGAAGGGACTAGCGGGGGGGTTGGTGGCAATGAGCAGTTCTTC. Translating gives CASSQEGTSGGVGGNEQFF.